The T cell receptor beta chain described here comes from a study of T cell repertoires in cytomegalovirus infection. In the study overall: Signatures in public TCR beta sequences pointed to both CMV infection and matching HLA type. Notes on the study in general: The ex vivo response was dominated by HLA-C-restricted CMV-specific TCR beta clonotypes.

TCRdb reprocessed the reads via MiXCR and lists one record per CDR3 protein. This repertoire shows 650,000 to 900,000 distinct CDR3 sequences, approximately 32% found once; its top ten account for approximately 14%. In regard to this clonotype: Its antigen remains unidentified.

Per germline, CDR1 LGHNA and CDR2 YSLEER. The CDR3 is 17 amino acids. V dropped 0 bases and J dropped 3 bases, with 12 bases sitting between them. V gene TRBV4-3 combines with J gene TRBJ2-6, with D tentatively TRBD1 (6 bases). The receptor's source is a human donor in good health (CMV status not recorded). Some clones in this sample may be carry-over from other donors' samples. This sample comprised cultured CD8+ T cells from PBMCs, obtained from culture after CMV antigen stimulation. CDR3 DNA: TGCGCCAGCAGCCAAGATCCCCCAGGGGTTGGGGCCAACGTCCTGACTTTC. Amino acid sequence: CASSQDPPGVGANVLTF.